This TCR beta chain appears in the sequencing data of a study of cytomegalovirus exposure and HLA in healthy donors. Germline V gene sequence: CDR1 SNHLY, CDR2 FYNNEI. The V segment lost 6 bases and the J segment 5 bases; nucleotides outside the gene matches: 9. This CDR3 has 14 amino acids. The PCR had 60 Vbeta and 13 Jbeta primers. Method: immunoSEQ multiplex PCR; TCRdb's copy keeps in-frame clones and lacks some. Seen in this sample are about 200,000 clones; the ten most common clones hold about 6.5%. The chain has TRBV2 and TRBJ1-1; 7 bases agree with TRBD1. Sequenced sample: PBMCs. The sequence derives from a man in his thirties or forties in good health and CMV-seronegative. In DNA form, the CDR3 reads TGTGCCAGCAGGACCCAACAGGGGTGGACTGAAGCTTTCTTT. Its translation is CASRTQQGWTEAFF.